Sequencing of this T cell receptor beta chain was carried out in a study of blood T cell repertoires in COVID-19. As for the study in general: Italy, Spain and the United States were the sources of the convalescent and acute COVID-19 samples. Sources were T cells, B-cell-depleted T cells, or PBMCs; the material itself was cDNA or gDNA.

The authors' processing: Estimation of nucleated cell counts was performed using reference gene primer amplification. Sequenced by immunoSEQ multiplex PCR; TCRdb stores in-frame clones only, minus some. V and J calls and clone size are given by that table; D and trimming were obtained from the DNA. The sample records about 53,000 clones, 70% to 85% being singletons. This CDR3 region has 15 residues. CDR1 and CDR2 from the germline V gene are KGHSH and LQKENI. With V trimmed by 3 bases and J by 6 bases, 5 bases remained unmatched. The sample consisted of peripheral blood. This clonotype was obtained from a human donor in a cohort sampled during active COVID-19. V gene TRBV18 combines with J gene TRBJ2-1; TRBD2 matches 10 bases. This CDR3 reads CASSPRTSGPNEQFF. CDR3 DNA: TGTGCCAGCTCACCGAGGACTAGCGGCCCCAATGAGCAGTTCTTC.